These T cell receptor beta chains were read from a single sample in a study of metastatic and nonmetastatic thyroid tumors. Through MiXCR, TCRdb re-clonotyped the PCR reads. The sample records around 20,000 clones, more than 20% being singletons. The sequenced sample consisted of blood. Receptors originate from a male donor with papillary thyroid cancer or a benign thyroid nodule (not recorded which). Some clones in this sample may be carry-over from other donors' samples. The CDR3 runs from the conserved cysteine through the conserved F or W. The D gene is left open where the match is weak. Only part of the rows carry a size: once, few, many, or a class if the clone is expanded.

TGTGCCAGCAGTTTCTTCTCGGGTGGTGGGGGGAACACTGAAGCTTTCTTT	CASSFFSGGGGNTEAFF	few	TRBV6-5	TRBJ1-1	.
TGCAGTGCTAGAAGGTCACACGTCTATGGCTACACCTTC	CSARRSHVYGYTF	many	TRBV20-1	TRBJ1-2	.
TGCAGTGCAGGGGGACTAGCGGGAGCGGGGGAGCAGTTCTTC	CSAGGLAGAGEQFF	many	TRBV20-1	TRBJ2-1	TRBD2
TGTGCCACCAGTGGCCCCCAGGACAGATTGAACACTGAAGCTTTCTTT	CATSGPQDRLNTEAFF	few	TRBV24-1	TRBJ1-1	.
TGTGCCAGCAGCATCGGGACAGGGGCCGATACGCAGTATTTT	CASSIGTGADTQYF	many	TRBV27	TRBJ2-3	TRBD1
TGCAGTGCTAGAGATCAACTAGCGGGAGGGGGTTGGGAGCAGTTCTTC	CSARDQLAGGGWEQFF	many	TRBV20-1	TRBJ2-1	TRBD2
TGTGCTAGTGGTTCGGGACAGGGGGCGTACAATGAGCAGTTCTTC	CASGSGQGAYNEQFF	many	TRBV12-5	TRBJ2-1	TRBD1
TGTGCCAGCTCACCGCTGGAGAGTGACACTGAAGCTTTCTTT	CASSPLESDTEAFF	.	TRBV18	TRBJ1-1	.
TGTGCCAGCACGACCGGGACTAGCGGGACGCAGTACTTC	CASTTGTSGTQYF	.	TRBV12-3/TRBV12-4	TRBJ2-7	TRBD2
TGTGCCAGCAGCCAACGTGGTGACCGGGGCTACACCTTC	CASSQRGDRGYTF	.	TRBV3-1	TRBJ1-2	.
TGCAGTGCTAGATCGCGCACAGGGATAGGGACTGAAGCTTTCTTT	CSARSRTGIGTEAFF	.	TRBV20-1	TRBJ1-1	.
TGCAGTGCTAGGGGCCTTGGACTAGATCGTGAGCAGTTCTTC	CSARGLGLDREQFF	many	TRBV20-1	TRBJ2-1	TRBD2
TGTGCCTGGGGTAGGGCGGGAAATTCACCCCTCCACTTT	CAWGRAGNSPLHF	many	TRBV30	TRBJ1-6	.
TGTGCCAGCGGCTCGGTGCTTAGCGGGGGATCGAGGGACGAGCAGTACTTC	CASGSVLSGGSRDEQYF	few	TRBV28	TRBJ2-7	TRBD2
TGTGCCACCAGTGATTCTGGGGGCACCTACGAGCAGTACTTC	CATSDSGGTYEQYF	.	TRBV24-1	TRBJ2-7	.
TGTGCCACCAAGGACGAGGGGGATCACGAGCAGTACTTC	CATKDEGDHEQYF	many	TRBV6-1	TRBJ2-7	.
TGTGCCATCAGTGAGTCGGGGCAGGGGACCTATGGCTACACCTTC	CAISESGQGTYGYTF	many	TRBV10-3	TRBJ1-2	.
TGTGCCAGCAGCCAATCCGGAAACACCATATATTTT	CASSQSGNTIYF	many	TRBV14	TRBJ1-3	.
TGTGCCAGCAGCTTCGGGCAGGGGGCAAGCGAGACCCAGTACTTC	CASSFGQGASETQYF	.	TRBV7-2	TRBJ2-5	TRBD1
TGTGCCACCAGTGAAAACGACGTGTGGGATGGCTACACCTTC	CATSENDVWDGYTF	many	TRBV24-1	TRBJ1-2	.